Listed here are 7 T cell receptor beta chains from one sample, sequenced in a study of blood T cells in healthy people across ages (dated by TCRdb to 2015 to 2017). Library prep was done by 5' RACE. The run used an Illumina HiSeq 2500. A second PCR of roughly 6 to 12 cycles was performed with a sample-barcoded 5' primer and a J-beta primer mix. TCRdb passed the public sequencing reads through fastp at Q25 and MiXCR, retaining productive beta sequences. Duplicate CDR3 protein sequences are folded into a single record with the most common DNA and genes. The sample has hundreds of thousands of distinct CDR3 sequences on record, nearly 60% of them singletons. 20% to 25% of the sample rests with the top ten. Specimen: blood. These receptors were obtained from a man younger than 40 in good health.

The V and J genes are TRBV20-1 and TRBJ2-5; the D is unclear. Trimming took off 0 bases at V and 5 bases at J, with 16 bases between the two ends. The CDR3 is 15 amino acids. From germline, CDR1 is DFQATT and CDR2 SNEGSKA (reference sequence). CDR3 sequence reads: CSARDGREFGETQYF. CDR3 nucleotides: TGCAGTGCTAGAGACGGCCGCGAATTCGGCGAGACCCAGTACTTC.

This rearrangement joins TRBV7-9 to TRBJ2-1, with 10 bases lining up with TRBD1. Germline V lookup: CDR1 SEHNR, CDR2 FQNEAQ (reference sequence). The CDR3 sequence is 14 residues long. V shed 10 bases and J 9 bases; nucleotides not matched to a gene: 12. As DNA, the CDR3 is TGTGCCATCAAGGCCGGGACAGGGGCCGCTGAGCAGTTCTTC. Amino acid sequence: CAIKAGTGAAEQFF.

This clonotype was seen a handful of times. In DNA form, the CDR3 reads TGTGCCAGCAGAGGCCAGGACATAGGGTATGAGACCCAGTACTTC. Translation: CASRGQDIGYETQYF. The chain has TRBV6-1 and TRBJ2-5; a possible D gene is TRBD1 (5 bases). The CDR3 is made up of 15 amino acids. V was pared by 6 bases and J by 5 bases, with 19 bases between. The germline gives CDR1 MNHNS, CDR2 SASEGT.

V gene TRBV3-1 combines with J gene TRBJ2-3, with TRBD2 as a possible D gene (5 bases). Germline CDR1 reads LGHDT; CDR2 reads YNNKEL (reference sequence). The CDR3 runs to 12 residues. Deletions cut 5 bases from V and 5 bases from J, with 8 bases between. CDR3 in amino acids: CASSGLQDTQYF. In DNA, the CDR3 is TGTGCCAGCAGCGGACTGCAAGATACGCAGTATTTT.

The chain is built from TRBV7-2 and TRBJ1-1; D remains ambiguous. Germline CDR1 is SGHTA and CDR2 is FQGNSA. V was clipped by 0 bases and J by 2 bases, with 7 bases between them. The CDR3 contains 14 residues. The CDR3 DNA is TGTGCCAGCAGCTTAGCATCGTCTAACACTGAAGCTTTCTTT. It encodes CASSLASSNTEAFF.

In its sample, this clonotype was seen a few times. The rearrangement links TRBV6-4 to TRBJ2-3; D uncertain. The V gene's germline CDR1 is MRHNA and CDR2 SNTAGT. The CDR3 runs 14 residues. Deletions cut 3 bases from V and 2 bases from J, with 9 bases between. The CDR3 DNA follows: TGTGCCAGCAGTGAGCTCGGCCCCACAGATACGCAGTATTTT. Amino acid sequence: CASSELGPTDTQYF.

V and J are TRBV7-9 and TRBJ2-7; a weak D match, TRBD1 (5 bases). The CDR3 consists of 14 residues. Germline V gene lookup returns CDR1 SEHNR and CDR2 FQNEAQ (reference sequence). V lost 5 bases to trimming and J lost 0 bases, with 11 bases between them. The CDR3 is CASSQQETSYEQYF. CDR3 DNA: TGTGCCAGCAGCCAACAGGAAACCTCCTACGAGCAGTACTTC. Full variable domain (remainder filled in from reference TRBV7-9 and TRBJ2-7): DTGVSQNPRHKITKRGQNVTFRCDPISEHNRLYWYRQTLGQGPEFLTYFQNEAQLEKSRLLSDRFSAERPKGSFSTLEIQRTEQGDSAMYLCASSQQETSYEQYFGPGTRLTVT.